The 21 T cell receptor beta chains reported below all come from one sample, sequenced in a study of T cell changes during pregnancy in multiple sclerosis. Sequencing used immunoSEQ multiplex PCR; TCRdb keeps in-frame clones, though not all of them. The sample lists under 100,000 clones; roughly 96% were seen once. Here the sequenced sample was peripheral blood, taken in the second trimester of pregnancy. These receptors were obtained from a female donor with multiple sclerosis, enrolled in a pregnancy study.

This clone showed up just a few times. The chain has TRBV5-1 and TRBJ1-3; no clear D. The germline CDR1 and CDR2 sequences are SGHRS and YFSETQ. The CDR3 runs to 16 residues. Trimming stripped 0 bases from V and 3 bases from J, with 13 bases between. CDR3 residues: CASSLVAAESGNTIYF. In DNA, the CDR3 is TGCGCCAGCAGCTTGGTTGCAGCGGAAAGTGGAAACACCATATATTTT.

The chain links TRBV7-9 to TRBJ2-1, with a tentative D call TRBD2 (6 bases). Germline CDR1 and CDR2: SEHNR and FQNEAQ (reference sequence). This CDR3 region has 14 residues. The ends were cut back, 9 bases at V and 5 bases at J, with 17 bases in the middle. The CDR3 DNA reads TGTGCCAGGGAGGGCGAAGGGACGGACAATGAGCAGTTCTTC. Amino acid sequence: CAREGEGTDNEQFF.

V and J are TRBV5-1 and TRBJ2-2, with D maybe TRBD2 (5 bases). The CDR3 covers 16 residues. The germline CDR1 and CDR2 sequences are SGHRS and YFSETQ. V was trimmed by 0 bases and J by 1 base, leaving 10 bases between them. This CDR3 reads CASSLGRGRNTGELFF. The CDR3 region has the DNA TGCGCCAGCAGCTTGGGCCGGGGAAGGAACACCGGGGAGCTGTTTTTT.

The count of this clone is one. The J gene is TRBJ2-7, the V gene TRBV5-1; 8 bases agree with TRBD2. The CDR3 runs 18 residues. The germline CDR1 and CDR2 sequences are SGHRS and YFSETQ. V was clipped by 1 base and J by 2 bases; unmatched bases: 14. DNA of the CDR3: TGCGCCAGCAGCTTGATGGCCGGTGGCCTAGCGGGTGCCTACGAGCAGTACTTC. This codes for CASSLMAGGLAGAYEQYF.

This clone occurred a few times. This chain connects TRBV6-5 to TRBJ2-2, with D perhaps matching TRBD1 (5 bases). This CDR3 is built from 14 residues. CDR1 is MNHEY, CDR2 SVGAGI, per germline. V lost 11 bases and J 3 bases, leaving 16 bases between the germline ends. The CDR3 sequence is CAARIGADTGELFF. In DNA, the CDR3 is TGTGCCGCAAGGATAGGGGCGGACACCGGGGAGCTGTTTTTT.

The genes are TRBV14 and TRBJ2-7, with 9 bases lining up with TRBD2. The V segment lost 2 bases and the J segment 2 bases; nucleotides outside the gene matches: 1. Germline lookup yields CDR1 SGHDN and CDR2 FVKESK. The CDR3 totals 14 residues. The chain's CDR3 is CASSQRTSAYEQYF. CDR3 nucleotide sequence: TGTGCCAGCAGCCAACGGACTAGCGCCTACGAGCAGTACTTC.

This chain links TRBV19 with TRBJ1-2; 9 bases are a match to TRBD1. The V segment lost 4 bases and the J segment 2 bases; nucleotides outside the gene matches: 5. Germline assignment: CDR1 LNHDA and CDR2 SQIVND (reference sequence). The CDR3 has 15 residues. CDR3 region: CASSTETGGNYGYTF. The CDR3 region has the DNA TGTGCCAGTAGTACCGAGACAGGGGGAAACTATGGCTACACCTTC.

This chain connects TRBV18 to TRBJ1-1; 8 bases map to TRBD1. CDR1 KGHSH and CDR2 LQKENI come from the germline V gene. CDR3 length: 13 amino acids. V lost 6 bases and J lost 8; bases outside the gene matches: 8. The DNA for the CDR3 is TGTGCCAGCTCTCCCGGACAGGGAGGCGAAGCTTTCTTT. Amino acids: CASSPGQGGEAFF.

The chain recombines TRBV19 with TRBJ1-2, with TRBD1 as a possible D gene (5 bases). The CDR3 is 13 amino acids. CDR1 is LNHDA and CDR2 is SQIVND in the germline V gene (reference sequence). V was pared by 6 bases and J by 4 bases, with 12 bases between. CDR3 region: CASRPGTAYGYTF. CDR3 coding DNA: TGTGCCAGTAGGCCCGGGACTGCCTATGGCTACACCTTC.

This clone has just a few counts. The chain combines TRBV6-6 with TRBJ1-5, with D hard to call. The CDR3 extends over 14 amino acids. Trimming removed 2 bases at V and 0 bases at J, with 5 bases between. Germline CDR1 and CDR2: MNHNY and SVGAGI (reference sequence). The CDR3 nucleotides read TGTGCCAGCAGTTACGTAAATAGCAATCAGCCCCAGCATTTT. Translated: CASSYVNSNQPQHF.

This chain uses TRBV4-1 with TRBJ2-7; 11 nucleotides agree with TRBD2. Germline values: CDR1 MGHRA, CDR2 YSYEKL. The CDR3 contains 14 residues. Trimming took 4 bases from V and 3 from J; bases not matched to a gene: 2. The CDR3 DNA follows: TGCGCCAGCAGCCCTGGGACTAGCGGCTACGAGCAGTACTTC. This translates into CASSPGTSGYEQYF.

J is TRBJ2-7 and V is TRBV5-1, with 13 bases fitting TRBD2. CDR1 and CDR2 from the germline V gene are SGHRS and YFSETQ. V gave up 4 bases and J gave up 7 bases; unmatched junction bases: 5. The CDR3 is 14 residues long. The CDR3 protein is CASSGGLAGWEQYF. CDR3 nucleotide sequence: TGCGCCAGCAGCGGGGGACTAGCGGGGTGGGAGCAGTACTTC.

This chain joins TRBV7-7 and TRBJ2-7; 7 bases fit TRBD2. The CDR3 consists of 15 residues. CDR1 and CDR2 from the germline V gene are SSHAT and FNYEAQ (reference sequence). V lost 2 bases and J lost 2; bases outside the gene matches: 6. CDR3 nucleotides: TGTGCCAGCAGCTTACAAGCGGGACCGACCTACGAGCAGTACTTC. This gives the protein CASSLQAGPTYEQYF.

V usage is TRBV5-5 and J usage is TRBJ1-2, with 9 positions matching TRBD1. Germline-derived CDR1 and CDR2 are SGHKS and YYEKEE (reference sequence). The CDR3 is 15 residues long. V lost 0 bases and J lost 3; bases outside the gene matches: 3. CDR3 sequence: CASSLGQGGYYGYTF. CDR3 nucleotides: TGTGCCAGCAGCTTGGGACAGGGGGGGTACTATGGCTACACCTTC.

This sequence joins TRBV28 and TRBJ2-1, with D possibly being TRBD2 (5 bases). The CDR3 totals 14 residues. V was shortened by 4 bases and J by 0 bases, with 7 bases between the two germline ends. Germline lookup yields CDR1 MDHEN and CDR2 SYDVKM. Here the CDR3 DNA reads TGTGCCAGCAGTTCAAGCGGCTCCTACAATGAGCAGTTCTTC. Its protein product is CASSSSGSYNEQFF.

The V call is TRBV27, the J call TRBJ2-7; possibly TRBD1 for D (6 bases). Germline V gives CDR1 MNHEY, CDR2 SMNVEV (reference sequence). The ends were cut back, 6 bases at V and 6 bases at J, with 15 bases in the middle. The length of the CDR3 is 13 residues. The CDR3 DNA reads TGTGCCAGCAGACTATCCGTAGGGGGCGAGCAGTACTTC. It is translated as CASRLSVGGEQYF.

CDR3 nucleotides: TGTGCCAGCAGTTGGACTCGAAATAGTGAGCAGTTCTTC. Translated: CASSWTRNSEQFF. The chain recombines TRBV27 with TRBJ2-1; a weak D match, TRBD2 (5 bases). CDR1 is MNHEY and CDR2 is SMNVEV in the germline V gene (reference sequence). The CDR3 contains 13 residues. V was clipped by 4 bases and J by 9 bases, with 13 bases between them.

This sequence joins TRBV7-9 and TRBJ2-1; tentative D call: TRBD2 (5 bases). CDR1 is SEHNR, CDR2 FQNEAQ, per germline (reference sequence). Trimming shortened V by 3 bases and J by 5 bases, and 8 bases separated the two germline ends. This CDR3 has 13 amino acids. The CDR3 DNA reads as TGTGCCAGCAGCTTCTCAGCGGACAATGAGCAGTTCTTC. This gives the protein CASSFSADNEQFF.

The chain links TRBV27 to TRBJ1-1, with a weak D call TRBD1 (5 bases). Trimming left V 4 bases short and J 8 bases short, with 14 bases between. Germline CDR1 MNHEY, CDR2 SMNVEV (reference sequence). CDR3 length equals 13 residues. DNA for the CDR3: TGTGCCAGCAGTTCATGGGGGGATCAGGAAGCTTTCTTT. Translation: CASSSWGDQEAFF.

J is TRBJ1-4 and V is TRBV5-1; TRBD1 agrees at 8 bases. J lost 2 bases, V lost 6 bases, and 6 bases had no gene match. This CDR3 comprises 15 residues. Germline values: CDR1 SGHRS, CDR2 YFSETQ. DNA for the CDR3: TGCGCCAGCAAAGGACAGGGATCGACTAATGAAAAACTGTTTTTT. This translates into CASKGQGSTNEKLFF.

The rearrangement links TRBV7-9 to TRBJ1-1; D ambiguous. Germline CDR1 SEHNR, CDR2 FQNEAQ (reference sequence). V lost 8 bases to trimming and J lost 2 bases, with 9 bases between them. CDR3 length: 12 amino acids. CDR3 region: CASGSINTEAFF. CDR3 sequence (DNA): TGTGCCAGCGGGAGCATTAACACTGAAGCTTTCTTT.